The T cell receptor beta chain described here comes from a study of cytomegalovirus exposure and HLA in healthy donors. Study-level points and caveats: Most TCRs appeared rarely, but some public TCRs recurred in many donors. The study listed under 200 cytomegalovirus-associated TCR beta chains.

As for this clone: Its specificity is unknown.

The table came from immunoSEQ multiplex PCR; TCRdb's copy has only in-frame clones and leaves some out. The repertoire holds 110,000 to 150,000 clones, with approximately 91% as singletons. This CDR3 has 14 amino acids. The germline gives CDR1 SQVTM, CDR2 ANQGSEA. The junction had 5 bases not matched to a gene; V was cut back by 3 bases and J by 2 bases. Sequencing was carried out using PBMCs. This clonotype was sampled from a man between 18 and 35 years old in good health and CMV-seronegative. The rearrangement links TRBV29-1 to TRBJ1-2; 8 bases align to TRBD1. The CDR3 bases are TGCAGCGTTGAGCTCTGGACAGGGAACTATGGCTACACCTTC. The encoded protein is CSVELWTGNYGYTF.